The entry below describes one TCR beta chain. Within the sample, other DNA sequences also encode this same CDR3. This sample was taken from a study of shared clonotypes between healthy human individuals. Only in-frame clones appear in the TCRdb table, and some are missing; sequencing was by immunoSEQ multiplex PCR. The sample records approximately 340,000 clones, more than 60% being singletons. The sample was memory CD4+ T cells sorted from blood. Documented subset: CD45RA-negative fraction. This TCR was recovered from a man in his thirties or forties in good health.

CDR3 in DNA: TGCGCCAGCAGCTCAGGACTAGCGGGAAAAGAGACCCAGTACTTC. Translated: CASSSGLAGKETQYF. The gene calls are TRBV5-1 and TRBJ2-5, with 12 nucleotides matching TRBD2. There are 15 residues in the CDR3. CDR1 is SGHRS and CDR2 is YFSETQ in the germline V gene. Trimming took 3 bases from V and 3 from J; bases not matched to a gene: 3.